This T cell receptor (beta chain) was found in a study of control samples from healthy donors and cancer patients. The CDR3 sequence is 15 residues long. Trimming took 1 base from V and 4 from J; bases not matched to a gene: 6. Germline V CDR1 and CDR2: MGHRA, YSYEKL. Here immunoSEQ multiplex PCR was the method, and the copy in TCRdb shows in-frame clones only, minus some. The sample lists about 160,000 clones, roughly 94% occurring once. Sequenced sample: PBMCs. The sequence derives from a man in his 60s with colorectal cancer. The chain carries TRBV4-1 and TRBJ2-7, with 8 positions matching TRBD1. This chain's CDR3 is CASSQGQGALYEQYF. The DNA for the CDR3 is TGCGCCAGCAGCCAAGGTCAGGGGGCGCTTTACGAGCAGTACTTC.